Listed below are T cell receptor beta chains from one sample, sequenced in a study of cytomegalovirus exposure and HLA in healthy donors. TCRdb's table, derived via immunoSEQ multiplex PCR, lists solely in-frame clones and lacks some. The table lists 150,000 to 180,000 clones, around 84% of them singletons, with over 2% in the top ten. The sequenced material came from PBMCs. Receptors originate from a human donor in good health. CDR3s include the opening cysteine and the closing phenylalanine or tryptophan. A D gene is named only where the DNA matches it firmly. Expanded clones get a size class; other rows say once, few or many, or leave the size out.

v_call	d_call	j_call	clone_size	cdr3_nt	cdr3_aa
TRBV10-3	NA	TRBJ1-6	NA	TGTGCCATCAGTGAGTCCGCAGGGTCACCCCTCCACTTT	CAISESAGSPLHF
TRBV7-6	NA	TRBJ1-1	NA	TGTGCCAGCAGCTTACACAAGGGGCAGACTGGGGACACTGAAGCTTTCTTT	CASSLHKGQTGDTEAFF
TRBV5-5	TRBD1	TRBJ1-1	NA	TGTGCCAGCAGCTCACTAGAATGGGACAGGGACGGCACTGAAGCTTTCTTT	CASSSLEWDRDGTEAFF
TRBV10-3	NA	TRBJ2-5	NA	TGTGCCAGTGGATGGGGCGAAGGGGAGACCCAGTACTTC	CASGWGEGETQYF
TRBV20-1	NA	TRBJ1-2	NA	TGCAGTGCTAGGGTCGGAGATGGCTACACCTTC	CSARVGDGYTF
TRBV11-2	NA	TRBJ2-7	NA	TGTGCCAGCAGGGGCCCCGGTCTGGCCTCCTACGAGCAGTACTTC	CASRGPGLASYEQYF
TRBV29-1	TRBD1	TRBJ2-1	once	TGCAGCGGAGGGCCACAGGGGGTGACTCAGTTCTTC	CSGGPQGVTQFF
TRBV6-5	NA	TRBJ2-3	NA	TGTGCCAGCAGTTGGGGCGGTAGAGATACGCAGTATTTT	CASSWGGRDTQYF
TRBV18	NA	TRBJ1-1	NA	TGTGCCAGCTCGTTGCAGGGGAACACTGAAGCTTTCTTT	CASSLQGNTEAFF
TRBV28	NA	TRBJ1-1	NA	TGTGCCAGCAGTTTATGGGGGGGGGTTGACACTGAAGCTTTCTTT	CASSLWGGVDTEAFF
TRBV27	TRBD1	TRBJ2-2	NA	TGTGCCAGCAGTTTAGACAGGGATTGGTCCGGGGAGCTGTTTTTT	CASSLDRDWSGELFF
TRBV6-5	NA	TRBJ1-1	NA	TGTGCCAGCAGTTACGGGAGGGCCACTGAAGCTTTCTTT	CASSYGRATEAFF